These 18 T cell receptor beta chains originate from one sample sequenced in a study of beta chain features in type 1 diabetes. Study-level findings and limits: TCRB CDR3 length was moderately but significantly reduced in all four CD4+ subsets of Type 1 diabetes patients.

No antigen has been identified for these receptors. All of the isolated RNA was reverse transcribed, so expressed TCRB transcripts were sequenced. Sequenced by immunoSEQ multiplex PCR; TCRdb stores in-frame clones only, minus some. The sample contains more than 550,000 clones, about 14% of which appear only once. Sequencing was done on a sample of naive CD4+ T cells from blood. The receptors stem from a man aged 18 to 35 with type 1 diabetes.

CDR3 bases: TGTGCCAGCAGGGGACAGACATTCTATGGCTACACCTTC. Translated: CASRGQTFYGYTF. The chain joins TRBV2 to TRBJ1-2, with 7 bases fitting TRBD1. The CDR3 length is 13 residues. Trimming cost V 6 bases and J 4 bases; bases outside gene matches: 5. CDR1 and CDR2 (germline): SNHLY, FYNNEI.

The V and J genes are TRBV18 and TRBJ2-1, with D tentatively TRBD1 (6 bases). Germline V gene lookup returns CDR1 KGHSH and CDR2 LQKENI. V was trimmed by 6 bases and J by 2 bases, leaving 11 bases between them. The CDR3 covers 14 residues. This chain's CDR3 is CASSDRTTYNEQFF. DNA for the CDR3: TGTGCCAGCTCTGACAGGACCACCTACAATGAGCAGTTCTTC.

V is TRBV7-2 and J is TRBJ2-7; 9 bases map to TRBD2. From germline, CDR1 is SGHTA and CDR2 FQGNSA. CDR3 length: 17 residues. The J segment lost 3 bases and the V segment lost 2 bases, leaving 11 bases of the junction unmatched. The CDR3 loop is CASSLKESGGTFYEQYF. CDR3 in DNA: TGTGCCAGCAGCTTAAAGGAGAGCGGGGGGACCTTCTACGAGCAGTACTTC.

The gene calls are TRBV6-5 and TRBJ1-2; D not certain. The V and J ends lost 2 bases and 0 bases respectively, with 7 bases between them. The CDR3 extends over 14 amino acids. Per germline, CDR1 MNHEY and CDR2 SVGAGI. CDR3 region: CASSYQESNYGYTF. The CDR3, as DNA: TGTGCCAGCAGTTACCAGGAATCTAACTATGGCTACACCTTC.

This clone was detected a few times. The chain employs TRBV6-5 and TRBJ1-2, with a tentative D call TRBD1 (5 bases). Trimming left V 4 bases short and J 3 bases short, with 9 bases between. CDR3 length: 13 residues. Germline V gives CDR1 MNHEY, CDR2 SVGAGI. Written as DNA, the CDR3 is TGTGCCAGCAGTTTTCAGGGTGACTATGGCTACACCTTC. As protein: CASSFQGDYGYTF.

V is TRBV7-2 and J is TRBJ2-7; D is unclear. Germline CDR1 SGHTA, CDR2 FQGNSA. The CDR3 contains 15 residues. The V end was cut by 2 bases, the J end by 0 bases, with 11 bases between. The CDR3 protein is CASSLNIVSSYEQYF. CDR3 coding DNA: TGTGCCAGCAGCTTAAACATCGTCAGCTCCTACGAGCAGTACTTC.

The J gene is TRBJ2-3, the V gene TRBV7-9, with no clear D. Germline V CDR1 and CDR2: SEHNR, FQNEAQ (reference sequence). Trimming pared 1 base from V and 6 bases from J, leaving 8 bases between. The CDR3 contains 13 residues. The CDR3 bases are TGTGCCAGCAGCTTAGTAGGCGTGGATACGCAGTATTTT. Amino acid sequence: CASSLVGVDTQYF.

The V call is TRBV9, the J call TRBJ1-5; D not certain. This CDR3 spans 14 amino acids. CDR1 is SGDLS and CDR2 is YYNGEE in the germline V gene. Trimming left V 1 base short and J 4 bases short, with 9 bases between. CDR3 sequence: CASSVSLGNQPQHF. The CDR3 region has the DNA TGTGCCAGCAGCGTATCCCTAGGGAATCAGCCCCAGCATTTT.

The V call is TRBV11-2, the J call TRBJ2-3; TRBD2 might be the D (6 bases). Germline-derived CDR1 and CDR2 are SGHAT and FQNNGV. The germline V and J ends were trimmed by 1 base and 1 base, with 9 bases remaining between them. The CDR3 has 15 residues. The CDR3 loop reads CASSLVQRGTDTQYF. In DNA form, the CDR3 reads TGTGCCAGCAGCTTAGTCCAGCGGGGCACAGATACGCAGTATTTT.

V gene TRBV9 combines with J gene TRBJ1-2, with D possibly being TRBD1 (6 bases). From germline, CDR1 is SGDLS and CDR2 YYNGEE. The CDR3 totals 14 residues. Trimming pared 4 bases from V and 6 bases from J, leaving 16 bases between. The CDR3 coding sequence is TGTGCCAGCAGCCTCGTCCCAGGGGACGATGGCTACACCTTC. This codes for CASSLVPGDDGYTF.

The chain carries TRBV13 and TRBJ2-1; possibly TRBD2 for D (6 bases). This CDR3 region has 16 residues. The ends were cut back, 2 bases at V and 7 bases at J, with 18 bases in the middle. CDR1 is PRHDT, CDR2 FYEKMQ, per germline (reference sequence). The CDR3 protein is CASSLKIRGVWNEQFF. The CDR3 bases are TGTGCCAGCAGCTTAAAAATCCGCGGGGTCTGGAATGAGCAGTTCTTC.

This clone has only a few counts. The CDR3 region has the DNA TGTGCCAGCAGCCTACGCAGTAGCACAGATACGCAGTATTTT. This encodes CASSLRSSTDTQYF. V and J are TRBV7-2 and TRBJ2-3; unclear D gene. This CDR3 has 14 residues. V shed 5 bases and J shed 0 bases, with 9 bases lying between them. Looked up from germline, CDR1 is SGHTA and CDR2 is FQGNSA.

This clone was counted between two and nine times. V gene TRBV6-1 combines with J gene TRBJ2-3; 8 positions match TRBD1. With V trimmed by 6 bases and J by 1 base, 6 bases remained unmatched. This CDR3 comprises 15 residues. From germline, CDR1 is MNHNS and CDR2 SASEGT. Here the CDR3 reads CASRPTGEGTDTQYF. Here the CDR3 DNA reads TGTGCCAGCAGGCCGACAGGGGAAGGCACAGATACGCAGTATTTT.

This clone has only a few counts. The CDR3 sequence: CASSYSAWDNSPLHF. The CDR3 DNA reads as TGTGCCAGCAGTTACTCCGCATGGGATAATTCACCCCTCCACTTT. The chain uses TRBV6-5 and TRBJ1-6; D unclear. From germline, CDR1 is MNHEY and CDR2 SVGAGI. Trimming stripped 0 bases from V and 5 bases from J, with 8 bases between. The CDR3 runs 15 residues.

V and J are TRBV7-2 and TRBJ1-1; 9 nucleotides agree with TRBD1. The CDR3 runs to 16 residues. Germline values: CDR1 SGHTA, CDR2 FQGNSA. Trimming cost V 2 bases and J 11 bases; bases outside gene matches: 15. CDR3 DNA sequence: TGTGCCAGCAGCTTACTTGCGGGACAGGGTGATTTTGGGGCTTTCTTT. Its protein product is CASSLLAGQGDFGAFF.

The rearrangement uses TRBV5-4 and TRBJ2-2; maybe TRBD1 (6 bases). The CDR3 totals 14 residues. V was clipped by 3 bases and J by 5 bases, with 11 bases between them. Per the germline V gene, CDR1 is SGHNT and CDR2 is YYREEE (reference sequence). The CDR3, as DNA: TGTGCCAGCAGCTCAGGGGAAAGAACCGGGGAGCTGTTTTTT. Its protein product is CASSSGERTGELFF.

This clone was picked up a small number of times. This chain joins TRBV2 and TRBJ2-3, with D possibly matching TRBD2 (6 bases). Trimming shortened V by 1 base and J by 5 bases, and 16 bases separated the two germline ends. CDR1 and CDR2 (germline): SNHLY, FYNNEI. The CDR3 sequence is 16 residues long. The CDR3 spells CASSEEAGGEIDTQYF. The DNA for the CDR3 is TGTGCCAGCAGTGAAGAGGCGGGCGGGGAAATAGATACGCAGTATTTT. The full variable domain, rest sourced from reference TRBV2 and TRBJ2-3, is EPEVTQTPSHQVTQMGQEVILRCVPISNHLYFYWYRQILGQKVEFLVSFYNNEISEKSEIFDDQFSVERPDGSNFTLKIRSTKLEDSAMYFCASSEEAGGEIDTQYFGPGTRLTVL.

The chain has TRBV29-1 and TRBJ1-2; tentatively, D is TRBD1 (6 bases). In germline, CDR1 is SQVTM, CDR2 ANQGSEA. Trimming removed 0 bases from V and 4 bases from J, with 15 bases in between. This CDR3 spans 15 amino acids. The CDR3 is CSVEDRRGMFYGYTF. CDR3 coding DNA: TGCAGCGTTGAAGATCGGAGGGGGATGTTCTATGGCTACACCTTC.